The 14 T cell receptor beta chains below all came from one sample that was sequenced in a study of blood T cell repertoires in COVID-19. Produced via immunoSEQ multiplex PCR; TCRdb's table is partial and in-frame only. The sample lists some 300,000 clones; more than 85% were seen once. The sequenced sample consisted of PBMCs or T cells enriched from blood (not recorded which). The source is a woman in her 30s who had recovered from COVID-19.

This clone was seen a single time. The rearrangement links TRBV28 to TRBJ1-2; 8 bases line up with TRBD1. V dropped 6 bases and J dropped 4; count of bases not matched to a gene: 4. Per germline, CDR1 MDHEN and CDR2 SYDVKM. The CDR3 sequence is 13 residues long. The CDR3 nucleotides read TGTGCCAGCAGGACAGGGGTCGGCTATGGCTACACCTTC. This sequence encodes CASRTGVGYGYTF.

This clone was seen only once. The gene calls are TRBV7-2 and TRBJ1-3; the D gene is possibly TRBD1 (6 bases). V shed 1 base and J shed 5 bases, with 21 bases lying between them. The CDR3 covers 18 residues. In germline, CDR1 is SGHTA, CDR2 FQGNSA. The CDR3 region is CASSLEGGIGPYRNTIYF. The CDR3 bases are TGTGCCAGCAGCTTAGAGGGGGGGATTGGACCCTACCGAAACACCATATATTTT.

This clone was found a few times. This chain joins TRBV27 and TRBJ2-7, with TRBD1 matching 7 bases. Germline V gives CDR1 MNHEY, CDR2 SMNVEV (reference sequence). Trimming at V came to 6 bases and at J to 2 bases, leaving 7 bases not matched to a gene. The CDR3 runs 14 residues. Here the CDR3 reads CASRPRGQAYEQYF. The CDR3 coding sequence is TGTGCCAGCAGGCCACGAGGACAGGCCTACGAGCAGTACTTC.

The chain links TRBV6-2 or TRBV6-3 to TRBJ2-7; D gene ambiguous. The germline V gene encodes CDR1 MNHEY and CDR2 SVGEGT. The CDR3 is made up of 11 amino acids. Trimming shortened V by 2 bases and J by 5 bases, and 4 bases separated the two germline ends. CDR3 protein: CASSYLDEQYF. In DNA, the CDR3 is TGTGCCAGCAGTTACCTCGACGAGCAGTACTTC.

This clone was picked up one time. The gene calls are TRBV13 and TRBJ1-2; tentative D call: TRBD1 (6 bases). The CDR3 runs to 12 residues. V lost 4 bases, J lost 5 bases, and 8 bases lay in between. Germline loops: CDR1 PRHDT, CDR2 FYEKMQ (reference sequence). The CDR3 region is CASSSRGYGYTF. The CDR3 DNA is TGTGCCAGCAGCTCCAGGGGTTATGGCTACACCTTC.

The chain recombines TRBV5-1 with TRBJ1-2; perhaps TRBD1 as D (5 bases). Trimming took off 3 bases at V and 8 bases at J, with 20 bases between the two ends. Germline assignment: CDR1 SGHRS and CDR2 YFSETQ. The length of the CDR3 is 15 residues. This CDR3 reads CASSSLGVGVNGYTF. The CDR3 DNA sequence: TGCGCCAGCAGCTCCTTAGGGGTAGGGGTAAACGGCTACACCTTC.

The V call is TRBV10-3, the J call TRBJ2-3, with 7 bases aligning to TRBD1. The CDR3 has 15 residues. Germline V CDR1 and CDR2: ENHRY, SYGVKD. The ends lost 10 bases at V and 0 bases at J; junction bases unmatched: 10. CDR3 nucleotide sequence: TGTGCCACATCTCGGGACAGCCAAAGCACAGATACGCAGTATTTT. Protein product: CATSRDSQSTDTQYF.

This chain uses TRBV5-1 with TRBJ1-5; a possible D gene is TRBD1 (6 bases). The CDR3 length is 14 residues. CDR1 and CDR2 (germline): SGHRS, YFSETQ. Deletions cut 4 bases from V and 2 bases from J, with 10 bases between. Here the CDR3 DNA reads TGCGCCAGCAGCCAGGGGTGGGGCAATCAGCCCCAGCATTTT. Amino acids: CASSQGWGNQPQHF.

The J gene is TRBJ2-7, the V gene TRBV29-1; maybe TRBD2 (6 bases). CDR1 and CDR2 (germline): SQVTM, ANQGSEA. Trimming took off 6 bases at V and 4 bases at J, with 10 bases between the two ends. The CDR3 consists of 11 residues. The CDR3 protein is CSVIGTYEQYF. CDR3 DNA sequence: TGCAGCGTAATAGGGACTTACGAGCAGTACTTC.

In its sample, this clone was seen once. Here the CDR3 reads CASSLGTGGASEAFF. As DNA, the CDR3 is TGCGCCAGCAGCTTGGGAACAGGGGGCGCGTCCGAAGCTTTCTTT. The J gene is TRBJ1-1, the V gene TRBV5-1; 9 bases are shared with TRBD1. Germline V gene data show CDR1 as SGHRS and CDR2 as YFSETQ. This CDR3 is built from 15 residues. V lost 0 bases to trimming and J lost 8 bases; unmatched junction nucleotides: 8.

This chain joins TRBV3-1 (or the pseudogene TRBV3-2) and TRBJ1-2; 8 bases align to TRBD1. This CDR3 has 17 residues. Germline V lookup: CDR1 LGHDT, CDR2 YNNKEL (reference sequence). Germline trimming cut 1 base from V and 8 bases from J; bases unmatched to any gene: 15. CDR3 in amino acids: CASSQGRGTGTGGGYTF. CDR3 coding DNA: TGTGCCAGCAGCCAAGGTCGAGGGACTGGGACAGGAGGCGGCTACACCTTC.

The rearrangement uses TRBV7-6 and TRBJ2-1, with TRBD1 matching 8 bases. The V gene end was trimmed by 5 bases and the J gene end by 7 bases; junction bases not matched to a gene: 7. Germline CDR1 reads SGHVS; CDR2 reads FNYEAQ. The CDR3 contains 14 residues. The CDR3 here is CASSPTDRANEQFF. The CDR3 coding sequence is TGTGCCAGCAGCCCGACGGACAGGGCTAATGAGCAGTTCTTC. The variable domain in full, completed from reference TRBV7-6 and TRBJ2-1, reads GAGVSQSPRYKVTKRGQDVALRCDPISGHVSLYWYRQALGQGPEFLTYFNYEAQQDKSGLPNDRFSAERPEGSISTLTIQRTEQRDSAMYRCASSPTDRANEQFFGPGTRLTVL.

CDR3 sequence (DNA): TGTGCCAGCAGTGAGTTCGTCAACACCGGGGAGCTGTTTTTT. It codes for CASSEFVNTGELFF. The chain joins TRBV2 to TRBJ2-2; D is unclear. In germline, CDR1 is SNHLY, CDR2 FYNNEI. The CDR3 runs 14 residues. V was clipped by 3 bases and J by 2 bases, with 7 bases between them.

The chain links TRBV9 to TRBJ1-6, with D possibly matching TRBD1 (6 bases). The CDR3 contains 17 residues. V was cut by 2 bases and J by 0 bases, with 12 bases left in between. Germline V lookup: CDR1 SGDLS, CDR2 YYNGEE. CDR3 coding DNA: TGTGCCAGCAGCGTGGGGACATTGAGCTCCTATAATTCACCCCTCCACTTT. Its protein product is CASSVGTLSSYNSPLHF.